This T cell receptor beta chain was retrieved from a study of blood T cells in healthy people across ages. Overall study findings and caveats: Naive CD4+ cells and diversity were both higher in long-lived donors than in aged donors. Older age went with lower TCR beta diversity per million T cells, in a roughly linear way.

A note on this clonotype: Its antigen is not identified.

The donors, all healthy, were Caucasians living in Russia, aged about 6 to 90. The second PCR ran about 6 to 12 cycles with a sample-barcoded 5' primer and J-beta primers. TCRdb reprocessed the 5' RACE reads via MiXCR and lists one record per CDR3 protein. The repertoire holds roughly 1,100,000 distinct CDR3 sequences, with less than 25% as singletons. Trimming removed 6 bases at V and 4 bases at J, with 13 bases between. The CDR3 has 14 residues. Germline CDR1 MNHEY, CDR2 SVGAGI. These data were also reused for a study on T cells of mothers and their children. Per that study: The study recruited three healthy Caucasian mothers and their six children as donors.

This TCR was sampled from a girl aged 2-10 years in good health. Sequencing was carried out using blood. This chain links TRBV6-5 with TRBJ1-3; D is uncertain. Written as DNA, the CDR3 is TGTGCCAGCAGCCTAGCCGAAGTAGGAAACACCATATATTTT. Amino acid sequence: CASSLAEVGNTIYF.